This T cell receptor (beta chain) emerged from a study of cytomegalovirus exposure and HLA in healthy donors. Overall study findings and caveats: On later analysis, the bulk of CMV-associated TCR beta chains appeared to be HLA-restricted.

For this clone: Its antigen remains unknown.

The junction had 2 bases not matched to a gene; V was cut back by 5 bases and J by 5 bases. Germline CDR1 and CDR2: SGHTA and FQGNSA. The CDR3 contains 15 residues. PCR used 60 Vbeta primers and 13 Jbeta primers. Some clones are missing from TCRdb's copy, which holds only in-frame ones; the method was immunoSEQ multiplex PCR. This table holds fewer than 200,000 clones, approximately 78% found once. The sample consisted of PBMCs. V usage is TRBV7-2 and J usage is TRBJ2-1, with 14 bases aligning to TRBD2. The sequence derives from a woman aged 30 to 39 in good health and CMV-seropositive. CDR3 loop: CASSTTSGGDNEQFF. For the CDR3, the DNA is TGTGCCAGCAGCACGACTAGCGGGGGGGACAATGAGCAGTTCTTC.